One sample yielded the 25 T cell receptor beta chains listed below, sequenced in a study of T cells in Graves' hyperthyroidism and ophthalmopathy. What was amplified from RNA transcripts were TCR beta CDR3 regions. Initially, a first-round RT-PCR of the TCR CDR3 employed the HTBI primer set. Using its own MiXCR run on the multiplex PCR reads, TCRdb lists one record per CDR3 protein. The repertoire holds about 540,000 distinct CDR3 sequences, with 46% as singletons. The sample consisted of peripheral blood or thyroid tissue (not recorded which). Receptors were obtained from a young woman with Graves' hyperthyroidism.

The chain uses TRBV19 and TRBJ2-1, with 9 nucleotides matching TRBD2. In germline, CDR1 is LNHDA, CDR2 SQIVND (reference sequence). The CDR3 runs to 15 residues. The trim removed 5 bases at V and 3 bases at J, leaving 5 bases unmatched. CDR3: CASSPSGRLYNEQFF. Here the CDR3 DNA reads TGTGCCAGTAGTCCCAGCGGGAGGCTCTACAATGAGCAGTTCTTC.

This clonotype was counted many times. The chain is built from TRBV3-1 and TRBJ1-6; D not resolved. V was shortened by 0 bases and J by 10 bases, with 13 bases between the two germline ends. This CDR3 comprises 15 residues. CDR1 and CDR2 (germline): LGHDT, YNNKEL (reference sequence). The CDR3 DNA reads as TGTGCCAGCAGCCAAGAGAGGTCGTCCTGGTCACCCCTCCACTTT. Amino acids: CASSQERSSWSPLHF.

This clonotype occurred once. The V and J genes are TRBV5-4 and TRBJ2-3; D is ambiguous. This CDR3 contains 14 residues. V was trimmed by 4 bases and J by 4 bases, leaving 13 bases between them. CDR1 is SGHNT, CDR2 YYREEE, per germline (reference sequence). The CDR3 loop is CASSELMAPDTQYF. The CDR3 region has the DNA TGTGCCAGCAGCGAACTTATGGCGCCAGATACGCAGTATTTT.

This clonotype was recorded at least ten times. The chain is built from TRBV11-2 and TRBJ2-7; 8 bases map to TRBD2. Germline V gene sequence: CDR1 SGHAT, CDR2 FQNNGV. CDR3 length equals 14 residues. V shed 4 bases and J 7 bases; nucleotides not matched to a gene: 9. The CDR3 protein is CASSSRGGLGEQYF. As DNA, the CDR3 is TGTGCCAGCAGCTCCCGGGGGGGCCTCGGGGAGCAGTACTTC. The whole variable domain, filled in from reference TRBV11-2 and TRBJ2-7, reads EAGVAQSPRYKIIEKRQSVAFWCNPISGHATLYWYQQILGQGPKLLIQFQNNGVVDDSQLPKDRFSAERLKGVDSTLKIQPAKLEDSAVYLCASSSRGGLGEQYFGPGTRLTVT.

The CDR3 DNA reads TGTGCCAGCAAGACAGGCGGATTAGCCTCTGGCTACACCTTC. It yields the protein CASKTGGLASGYTF. The chain is built from TRBV25-1 and TRBJ1-2; maybe TRBD1 (6 bases). Germline CDR1 reads MGHDK; CDR2 reads SYGVNS. Trimming left V 7 bases short and J 7 bases short, with 19 bases between. CDR3 size: 14 residues.

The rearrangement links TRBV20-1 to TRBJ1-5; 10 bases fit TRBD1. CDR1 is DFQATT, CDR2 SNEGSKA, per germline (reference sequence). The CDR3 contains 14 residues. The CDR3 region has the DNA TGCAGCTCACGGACAGGGGGTAACAATCAGCCCCAGCATTTT. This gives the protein CSSRTGGNNQPQHF.

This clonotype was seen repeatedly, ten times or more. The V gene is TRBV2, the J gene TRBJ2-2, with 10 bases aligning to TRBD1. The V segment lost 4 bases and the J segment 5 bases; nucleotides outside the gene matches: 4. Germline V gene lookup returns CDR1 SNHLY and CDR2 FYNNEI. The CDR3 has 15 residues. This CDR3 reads CASSGADRGTGELFF. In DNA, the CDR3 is TGTGCCAGCAGTGGGGCGGACAGGGGGACCGGGGAGCTGTTTTTT.

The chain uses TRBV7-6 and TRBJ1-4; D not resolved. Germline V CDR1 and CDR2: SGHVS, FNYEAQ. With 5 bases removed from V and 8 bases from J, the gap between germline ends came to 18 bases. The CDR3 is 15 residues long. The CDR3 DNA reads TGTGCCAGCAGCCCGTACCAAAGCGACCGGGAAAAACTGTTTTTT. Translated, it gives CASSPYQSDREKLFF.

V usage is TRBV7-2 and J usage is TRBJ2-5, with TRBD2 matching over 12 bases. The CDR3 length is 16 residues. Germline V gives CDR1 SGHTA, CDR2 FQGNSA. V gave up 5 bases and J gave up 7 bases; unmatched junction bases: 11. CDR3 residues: CASSPYRLAGDGTQYF. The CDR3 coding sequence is TGTGCCAGCAGCCCCTACCGACTAGCGGGAGATGGGACCCAGTACTTC.

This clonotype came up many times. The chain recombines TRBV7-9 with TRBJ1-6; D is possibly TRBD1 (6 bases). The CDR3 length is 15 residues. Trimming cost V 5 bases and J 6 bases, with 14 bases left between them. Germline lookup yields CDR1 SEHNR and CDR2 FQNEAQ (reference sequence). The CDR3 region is CASSLRGGGNSPLHF. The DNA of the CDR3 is TGTGCCAGCAGCCTCAGGGGAGGGGGTAATTCACCCCTCCACTTT.

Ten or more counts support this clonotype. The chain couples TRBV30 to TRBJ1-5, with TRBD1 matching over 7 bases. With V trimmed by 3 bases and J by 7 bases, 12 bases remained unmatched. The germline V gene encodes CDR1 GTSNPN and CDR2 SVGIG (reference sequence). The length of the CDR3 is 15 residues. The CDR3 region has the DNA TGTGCCTGGAGAGGGCAGGGGGAGAGGGGCCAGCCCCAGCATTTT. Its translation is CAWRGQGERGQPQHF. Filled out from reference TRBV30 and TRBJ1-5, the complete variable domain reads SQTIHQWPATLVQPVGSPLSLECTVEGTSNPNLYWYRQAAGRGLQLLFYSVGIGQISSEVPQNLSASRPQDRQFILSSKKLLLSDSGFYLCAWRGQGERGQPQHFGDGTRLSIL.

CDR3 region: CATKGGREGYTF. The DNA for the CDR3 is TGTGCCACCAAAGGGGGGAGGGAAGGCTACACCTTC. The chain carries TRBV2 and TRBJ1-2, with D perhaps TRBD1 (6 bases). The germline V gene has CDR1 SNHLY and CDR2 FYNNEI. This CDR3 contains 12 residues. With 10 bases removed from V and 8 bases from J, the gap between germline ends came to 17 bases.

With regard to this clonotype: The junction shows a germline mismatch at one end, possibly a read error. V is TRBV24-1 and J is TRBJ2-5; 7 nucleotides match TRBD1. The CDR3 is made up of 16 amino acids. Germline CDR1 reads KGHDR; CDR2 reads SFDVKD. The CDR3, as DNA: TGTGCCACCAGTGATCATCCCGGACAGGCGGTAGAGGCCCAGTACTTC. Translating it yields CATSDHPGQAVEAQYF.

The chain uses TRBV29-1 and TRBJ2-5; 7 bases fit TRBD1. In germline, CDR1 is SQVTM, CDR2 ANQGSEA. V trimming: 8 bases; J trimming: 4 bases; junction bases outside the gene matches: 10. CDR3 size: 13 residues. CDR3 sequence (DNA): TGCAGCAGCTCGACAGGGATAGGAGAGACCCAGTACTTC. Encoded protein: CSSSTGIGETQYF. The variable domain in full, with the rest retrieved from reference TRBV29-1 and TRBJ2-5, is SAVISQKPSRDICQRGTSLTIQCQVDSQVTMMFWYRQQPGQSLTLIATANQGSEATYESGFVIDKFPISRPNLTFSTLTVSNMSPEDSSIYLCSSSTGIGETQYFGPGTRLLVL.

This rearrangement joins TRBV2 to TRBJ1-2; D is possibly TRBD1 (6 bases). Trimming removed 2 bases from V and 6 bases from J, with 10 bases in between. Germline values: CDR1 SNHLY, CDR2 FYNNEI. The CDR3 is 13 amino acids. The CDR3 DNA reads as TGTGCCAGCAGTGAAACTGGGGACAATGGCTACACCTTC. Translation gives CASSETGDNGYTF. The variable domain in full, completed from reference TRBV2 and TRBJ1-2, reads EPEVTQTPSHQVTQMGQEVILRCVPISNHLYFYWYRQILGQKVEFLVSFYNNEISEKSEIFDDQFSVERPDGSNFTLKIRSTKLEDSAMYFCASSETGDNGYTFGSGTRLTVV.

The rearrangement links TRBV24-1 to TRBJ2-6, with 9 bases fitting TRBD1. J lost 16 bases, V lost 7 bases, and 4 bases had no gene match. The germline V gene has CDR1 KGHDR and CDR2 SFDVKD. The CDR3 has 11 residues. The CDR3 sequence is CATRADRGLTF. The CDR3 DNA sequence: TGTGCCACCAGAGCGGACAGGGGACTGACTTTC.

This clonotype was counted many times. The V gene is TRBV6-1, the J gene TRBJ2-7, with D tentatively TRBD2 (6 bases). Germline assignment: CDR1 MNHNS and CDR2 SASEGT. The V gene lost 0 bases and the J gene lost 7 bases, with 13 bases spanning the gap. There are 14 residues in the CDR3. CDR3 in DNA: TGTGCCAGCAGTGAAGCCTACGGGGGATGGGAGCAGTACTTC. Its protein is CASSEAYGGWEQYF.

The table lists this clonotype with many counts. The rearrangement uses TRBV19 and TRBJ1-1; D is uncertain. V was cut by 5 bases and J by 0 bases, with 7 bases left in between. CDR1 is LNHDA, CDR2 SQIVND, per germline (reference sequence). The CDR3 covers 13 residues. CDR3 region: CASSPGLNTEAFF. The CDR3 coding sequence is TGTGCCAGTAGTCCCGGACTGAACACTGAAGCTTTCTTT.

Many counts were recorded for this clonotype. The DNA for the CDR3 is TGTGCCAGCAGTTTAAACGGTTTCAGGGTACATCAGCCCCAGCATTTT. Protein: CASSLNGFRVHQPQHF. The chain joins TRBV27 to TRBJ1-5, with a possible D match to TRBD1 (5 bases). The CDR3 spans 16 residues. V shed 2 bases and J shed 5 bases, with 16 bases lying between them. Germline V lookup: CDR1 MNHEY, CDR2 SMNVEV (reference sequence).

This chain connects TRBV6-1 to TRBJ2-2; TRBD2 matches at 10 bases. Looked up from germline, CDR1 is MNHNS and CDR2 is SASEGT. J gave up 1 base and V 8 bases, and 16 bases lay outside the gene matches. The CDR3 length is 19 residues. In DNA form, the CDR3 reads TGTGCCAGCTCACCAACAACGAGGGGACTAGCGTGGAACACCGGGGAGCTGTTTTTT. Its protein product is CASSPTTRGLAWNTGELFF.

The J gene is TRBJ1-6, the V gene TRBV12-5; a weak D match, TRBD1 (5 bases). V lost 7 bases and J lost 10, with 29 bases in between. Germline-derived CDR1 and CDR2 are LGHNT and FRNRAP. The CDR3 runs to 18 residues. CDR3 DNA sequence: TGTGCTAGTGCCCTTCACGGGACTCAATTCCTCTTGGGGTCACCCCTCCACTTT. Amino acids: CASALHGTQFLLGSPLHF.

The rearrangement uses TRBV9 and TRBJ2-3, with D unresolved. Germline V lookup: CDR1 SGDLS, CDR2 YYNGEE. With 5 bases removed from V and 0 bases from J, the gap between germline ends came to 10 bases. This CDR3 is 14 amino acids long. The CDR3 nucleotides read TGTGCCAGCAGTATAGACTCTAGCACAGATACGCAGTATTTT. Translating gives CASSIDSSTDTQYF.

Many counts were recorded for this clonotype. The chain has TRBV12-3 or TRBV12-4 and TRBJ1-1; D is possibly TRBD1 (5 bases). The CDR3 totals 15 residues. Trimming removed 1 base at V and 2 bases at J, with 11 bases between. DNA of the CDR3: TGTGCCAGCAGTTTAGGGAGGGGACCTAACACTGAAGCTTTCTTT. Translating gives CASSLGRGPNTEAFF.

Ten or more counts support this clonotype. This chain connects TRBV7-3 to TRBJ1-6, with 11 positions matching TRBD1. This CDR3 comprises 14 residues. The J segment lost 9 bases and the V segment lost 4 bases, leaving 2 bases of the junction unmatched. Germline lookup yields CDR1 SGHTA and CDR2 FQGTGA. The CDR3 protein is CASSSGQGVSPLHF. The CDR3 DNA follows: TGTGCCAGCAGCTCGGGACAGGGGGTTTCACCCCTCCACTTT.

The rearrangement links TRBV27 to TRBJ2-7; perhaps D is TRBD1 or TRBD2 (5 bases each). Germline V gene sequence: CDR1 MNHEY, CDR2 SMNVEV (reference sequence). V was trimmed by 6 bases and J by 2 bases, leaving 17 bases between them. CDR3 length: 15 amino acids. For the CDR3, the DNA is TGTGCCAGCAGCCTCGGGGCTACCCACCCCTACGAGCAGTACTTC. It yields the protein CASSLGATHPYEQYF.